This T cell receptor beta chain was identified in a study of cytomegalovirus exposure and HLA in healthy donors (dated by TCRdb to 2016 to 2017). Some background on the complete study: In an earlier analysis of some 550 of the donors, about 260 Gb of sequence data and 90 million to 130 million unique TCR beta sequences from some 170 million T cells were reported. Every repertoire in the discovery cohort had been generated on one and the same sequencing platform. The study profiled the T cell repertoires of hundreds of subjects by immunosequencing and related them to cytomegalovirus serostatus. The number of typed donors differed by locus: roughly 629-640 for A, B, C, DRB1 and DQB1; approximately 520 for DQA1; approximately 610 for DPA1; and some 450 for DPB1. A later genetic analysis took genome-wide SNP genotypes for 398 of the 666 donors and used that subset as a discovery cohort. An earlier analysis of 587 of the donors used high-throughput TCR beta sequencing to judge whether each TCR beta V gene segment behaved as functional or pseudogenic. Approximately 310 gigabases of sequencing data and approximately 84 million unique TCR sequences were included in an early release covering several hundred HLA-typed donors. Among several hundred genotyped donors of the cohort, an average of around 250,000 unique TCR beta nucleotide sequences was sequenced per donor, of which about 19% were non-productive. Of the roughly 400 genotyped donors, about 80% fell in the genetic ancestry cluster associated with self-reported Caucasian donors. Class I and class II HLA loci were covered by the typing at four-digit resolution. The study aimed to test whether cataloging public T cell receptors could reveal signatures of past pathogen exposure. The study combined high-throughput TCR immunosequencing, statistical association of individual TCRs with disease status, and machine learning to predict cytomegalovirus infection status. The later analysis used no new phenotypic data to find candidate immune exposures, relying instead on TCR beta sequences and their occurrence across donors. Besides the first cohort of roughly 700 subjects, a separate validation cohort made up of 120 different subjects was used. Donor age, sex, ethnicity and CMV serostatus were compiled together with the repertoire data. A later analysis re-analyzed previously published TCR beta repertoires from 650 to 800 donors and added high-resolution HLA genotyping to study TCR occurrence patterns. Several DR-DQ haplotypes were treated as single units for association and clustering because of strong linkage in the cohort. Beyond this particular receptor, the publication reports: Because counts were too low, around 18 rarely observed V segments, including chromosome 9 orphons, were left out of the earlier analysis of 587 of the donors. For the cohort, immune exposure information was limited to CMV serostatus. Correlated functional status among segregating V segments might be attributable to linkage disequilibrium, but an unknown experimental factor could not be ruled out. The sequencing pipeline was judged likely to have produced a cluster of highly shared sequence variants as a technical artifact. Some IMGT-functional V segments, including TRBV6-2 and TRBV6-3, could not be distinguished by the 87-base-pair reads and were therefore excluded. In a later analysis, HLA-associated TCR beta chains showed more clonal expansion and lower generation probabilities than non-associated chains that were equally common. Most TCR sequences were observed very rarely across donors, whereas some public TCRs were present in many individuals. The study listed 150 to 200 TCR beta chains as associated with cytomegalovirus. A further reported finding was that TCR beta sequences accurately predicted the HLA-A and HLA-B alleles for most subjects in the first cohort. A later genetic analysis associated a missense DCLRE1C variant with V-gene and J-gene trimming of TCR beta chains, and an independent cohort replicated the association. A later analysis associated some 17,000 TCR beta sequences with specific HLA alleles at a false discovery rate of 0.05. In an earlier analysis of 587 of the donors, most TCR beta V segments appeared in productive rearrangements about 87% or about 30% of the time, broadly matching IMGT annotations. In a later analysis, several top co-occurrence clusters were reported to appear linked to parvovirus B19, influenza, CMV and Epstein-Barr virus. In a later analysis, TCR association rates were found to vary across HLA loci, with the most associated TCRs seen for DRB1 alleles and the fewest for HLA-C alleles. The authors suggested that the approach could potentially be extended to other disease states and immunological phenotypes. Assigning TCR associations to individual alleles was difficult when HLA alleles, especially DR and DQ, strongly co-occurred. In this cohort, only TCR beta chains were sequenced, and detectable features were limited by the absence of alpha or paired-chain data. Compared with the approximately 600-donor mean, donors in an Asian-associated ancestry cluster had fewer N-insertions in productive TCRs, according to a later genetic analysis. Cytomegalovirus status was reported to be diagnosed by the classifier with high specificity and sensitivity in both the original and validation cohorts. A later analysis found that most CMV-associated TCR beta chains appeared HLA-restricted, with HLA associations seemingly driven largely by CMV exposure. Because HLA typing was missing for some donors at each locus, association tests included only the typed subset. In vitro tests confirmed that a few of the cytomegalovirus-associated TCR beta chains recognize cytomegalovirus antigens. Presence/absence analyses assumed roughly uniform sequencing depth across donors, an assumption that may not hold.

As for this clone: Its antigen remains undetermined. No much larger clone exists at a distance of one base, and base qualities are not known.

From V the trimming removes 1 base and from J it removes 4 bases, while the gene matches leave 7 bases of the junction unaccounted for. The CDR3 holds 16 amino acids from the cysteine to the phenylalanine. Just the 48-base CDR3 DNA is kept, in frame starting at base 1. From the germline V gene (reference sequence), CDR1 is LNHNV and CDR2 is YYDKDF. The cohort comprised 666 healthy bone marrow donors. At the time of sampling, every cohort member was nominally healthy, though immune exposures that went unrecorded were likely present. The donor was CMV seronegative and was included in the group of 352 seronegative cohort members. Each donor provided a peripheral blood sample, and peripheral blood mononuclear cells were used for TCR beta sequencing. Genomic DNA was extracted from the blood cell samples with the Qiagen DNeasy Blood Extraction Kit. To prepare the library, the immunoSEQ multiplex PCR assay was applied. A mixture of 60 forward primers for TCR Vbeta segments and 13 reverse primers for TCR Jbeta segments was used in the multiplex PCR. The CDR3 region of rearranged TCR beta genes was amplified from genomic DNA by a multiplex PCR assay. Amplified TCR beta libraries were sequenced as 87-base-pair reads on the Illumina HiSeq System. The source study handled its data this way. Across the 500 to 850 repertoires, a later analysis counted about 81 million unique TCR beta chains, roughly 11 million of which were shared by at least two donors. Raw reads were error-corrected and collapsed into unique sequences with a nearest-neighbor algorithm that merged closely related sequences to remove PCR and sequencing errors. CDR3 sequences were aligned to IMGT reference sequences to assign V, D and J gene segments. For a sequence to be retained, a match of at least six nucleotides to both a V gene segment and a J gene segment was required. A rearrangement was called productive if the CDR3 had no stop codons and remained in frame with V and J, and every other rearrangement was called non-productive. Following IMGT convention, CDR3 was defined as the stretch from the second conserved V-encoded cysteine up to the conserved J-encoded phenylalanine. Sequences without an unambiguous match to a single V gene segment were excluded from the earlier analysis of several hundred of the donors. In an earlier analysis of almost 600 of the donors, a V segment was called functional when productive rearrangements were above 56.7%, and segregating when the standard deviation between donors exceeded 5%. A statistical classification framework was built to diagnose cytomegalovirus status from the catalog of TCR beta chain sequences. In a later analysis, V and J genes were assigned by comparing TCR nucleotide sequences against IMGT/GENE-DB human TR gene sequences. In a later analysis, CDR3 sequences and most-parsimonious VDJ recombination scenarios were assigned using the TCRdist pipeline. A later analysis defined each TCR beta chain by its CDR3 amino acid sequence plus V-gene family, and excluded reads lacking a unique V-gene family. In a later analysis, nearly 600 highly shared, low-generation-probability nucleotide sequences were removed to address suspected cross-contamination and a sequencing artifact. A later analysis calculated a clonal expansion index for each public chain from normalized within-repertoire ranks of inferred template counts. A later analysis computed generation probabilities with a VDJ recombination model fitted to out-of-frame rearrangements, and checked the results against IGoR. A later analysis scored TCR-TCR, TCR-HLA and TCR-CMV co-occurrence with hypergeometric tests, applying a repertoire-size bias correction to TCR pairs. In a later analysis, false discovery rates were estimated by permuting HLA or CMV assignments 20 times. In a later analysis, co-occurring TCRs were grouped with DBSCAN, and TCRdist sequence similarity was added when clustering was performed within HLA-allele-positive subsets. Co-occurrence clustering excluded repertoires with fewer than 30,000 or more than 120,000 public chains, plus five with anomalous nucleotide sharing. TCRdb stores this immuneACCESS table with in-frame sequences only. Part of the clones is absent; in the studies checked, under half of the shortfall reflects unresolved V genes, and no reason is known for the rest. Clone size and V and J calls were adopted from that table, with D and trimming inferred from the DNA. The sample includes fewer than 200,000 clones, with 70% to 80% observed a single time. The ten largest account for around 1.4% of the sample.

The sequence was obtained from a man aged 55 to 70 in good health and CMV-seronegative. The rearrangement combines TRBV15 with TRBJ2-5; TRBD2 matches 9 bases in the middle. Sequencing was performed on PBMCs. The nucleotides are TGTGCCACCAGCAGAGTGGTTAGCGGGGGTGTAGAGACCCAGTACTTC. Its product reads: CATSRVVSGGVETQYF. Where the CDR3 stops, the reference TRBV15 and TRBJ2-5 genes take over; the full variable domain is DAMVIQNPRYQVTQFGKPVTLSCSQTLNHNVMYWYQQKSSQAPKLLFHYYDKDFNNEADTPDNFQSRRPNTSFCFLDIRSPGLGDTAMYLCATSRVVSGGVETQYFGPGTRLLVL.